The 16 T cell receptor beta chains presented below share a single source sample, sequenced in a study of human T cells and chemical hapten exposure. Each CDR3 protein gets one entry after TCRdb re-called the RACE reads with MiXCR. Of about 87,000 distinct CDR3 sequences in the sample, around 9.6% were seen once. Time point defined: pre-sensitization, week 0. The treatment is: therapeutic diphenylcyclopropenone sensitization with weekly scalp DPC. The sequences come from whole blood, collected in connection with sensitization to the hapten diphenylcyclopropenone (DPC). The receptor set was obtained from a woman aged 40 to 49 with alopecia areata. Some clones in this sample may be carry-over from other donors' samples.

There are many counts of this clonotype. The genes are TRBV12-3 or TRBV12-4 and TRBJ1-5; TRBD1 might be the D (5 bases). This CDR3 is 14 amino acids long. V lost 0 bases and J 7 bases, leaving 10 bases between the germline ends. The DNA for the CDR3 is TGTGCCAGCAGTTTAGCTGGTAGGGGACAGCCCCAGCATTTT. This translates into CASSLAGRGQPQHF.

At least ten counts were recorded for this clonotype. This rearrangement joins TRBV4-1 to TRBJ1-1; 8 bases map to TRBD1. With V trimmed by 3 bases and J by 1 base, 1 base remained unmatched. The CDR3 is 14 residues long. The germline CDR1 and CDR2 sequences are MGHRA and YSYEKL. CDR3 residues: CASSHGQGNTEAFF. The DNA of the CDR3 is TGCGCCAGCAGCCATGGACAGGGGAACACTGAAGCTTTCTTT.

This clonotype was counted at least ten times. The chain carries TRBV29-1 and TRBJ2-7; 8 bases align to TRBD1. CDR1 is SQVTM and CDR2 is ANQGSEA in the germline V gene. V gave up 7 bases and J gave up 6 bases; unmatched junction bases: 5. The CDR3 spans 11 residues. DNA for the CDR3: TGCAGCGCCGACAGGGGCCGCGAGCAGTACTTC. Its translation: CSADRGREQYF.

The chain employs TRBV20-1 and TRBJ2-2; D not certain. The germline V and J ends were trimmed by 4 bases and 5 bases, with 5 bases remaining between them. CDR3 length: 11 amino acids. Per the germline V gene, CDR1 is DFQATT and CDR2 is SNEGSKA (reference sequence). The CDR3 protein is CSAKKTGELFF. As DNA, the CDR3 is TGCAGTGCTAAGAAGACCGGGGAGCTGTTTTTT.

In regard to this clonotype: Given a much more abundant clone one base away, this may be a read error. The V gene is TRBV4-1, the J gene TRBJ1-2; D call uncertain. The CDR3 spans 12 residues. Germline V gene lookup returns CDR1 MGHRA and CDR2 YSYEKL. The CDR3 sequence: CASSKDRVSYTF. Here the CDR3 DNA reads TGCGCCAGCAGCAAAGATAGAGTCAGCTACACCTTC.

This chain joins TRBV10-1 and TRBJ2-3; D gene ambiguous. Per the germline V gene, CDR1 is WNHNN and CDR2 is SYGVQD (reference sequence). The CDR3 extends over 12 amino acids. With 3 bases removed from V and 10 bases from J, the gap between germline ends came to 11 bases. The CDR3 DNA reads as TGCGCCAGCAGTGAAGGGCCCTCCCCGCAGTATTTT. Residues: CASSEGPSPQYF.

This chain connects TRBV20-1 to TRBJ2-1, with unresolved D. V was shortened by 0 bases and J by 3 bases, with 12 bases between the two germline ends. The CDR3 runs 15 residues. Germline V gives CDR1 DFQATT, CDR2 SNEGSKA (reference sequence). The CDR3 here is CSARDLALSYNEQFF. The CDR3 nucleotides are TGCAGTGCTAGAGATCTGGCGTTAAGCTACAATGAGCAGTTCTTC.

This clonotype was observed a few times. The V call is TRBV14, the J call TRBJ2-2, with 8 bases identical to TRBD1. Germline V gives CDR1 SGHDN, CDR2 FVKESK. V lost 3 bases to trimming and J lost 4 bases; unmatched junction nucleotides: 7. The CDR3 totals 16 residues. The DNA of the CDR3 is TGTGCCAGCAGCCATCCTGGACAGGGTAGCACCGGGGAGCTGTTTTTT. Amino acids: CASSHPGQGSTGELFF.

This clonotype was observed a handful of times. The junction and the germline gene differ at one end; a read error may be behind it. The chain joins TRBV19 to TRBJ2-1; TRBD2 matches at 11 bases. The germline V gene has CDR1 LNHDA and CDR2 SQIVND (reference sequence). The CDR3 runs 15 residues. The CDR3 region is CASRYTSGGSDERFF. The CDR3 bases are TGTGCCAGTCGATATACTAGCGGGGGAAGCGATGAGCGGTTCTTC.

This clonotype showed up just a few times. The chain recombines TRBV6-5 with TRBJ1-6; D unresolved. The CDR3 runs to 14 residues. V was pared by 8 bases and J by 5 bases, with 13 bases between. The V gene's germline CDR1 is MNHEY and CDR2 SVGAGI. CDR3 nucleotide sequence: TGTGCCAGCCGCCCCGGCAGAAATAATTCACCCCTCCACTTT. As protein: CASRPGRNNSPLHF.

The rearrangement links TRBV10-3 to TRBJ1-2, with 7 nucleotides matching TRBD1. The CDR3 is 16 residues long. V was pared by 3 bases and J by 5 bases, with 12 bases of the junction left unmatched. Germline V lookup: CDR1 ENHRY, CDR2 SYGVKD. The CDR3 loop reads CAISDRQGGRMYGYTF. DNA of the CDR3: TGTGCCATCAGTGACCGACAGGGCGGGAGGATGTATGGCTACACCTTC.

This clonotype was picked up many times. This chain joins TRBV7-8 and TRBJ1-5; D gene ambiguous. Germline CDR1 is SGHVS and CDR2 is FQNEAQ. Trimming took off 5 bases at V and 4 bases at J, with 21 bases between the two ends. CDR3 length: 17 residues. The CDR3 reads CASSLEEVRAGNQPQHF. DNA for the CDR3: TGTGCCAGCAGCCTAGAAGAGGTCCGGGCGGGGAATCAGCCCCAGCATTTT.

In this sample, this clonotype turned up once. The chain recombines TRBV5-1 with TRBJ2-7; a weak D match, TRBD2 (7 bases). This CDR3 comprises 16 residues. V lost 4 bases and J 3 bases, leaving 20 bases between the germline ends. Germline V gene lookup returns CDR1 SGHRS and CDR2 YFSETQ. The CDR3 sequence is CASSPARGATYYEQYF. As DNA, the CDR3 is TGCGCCAGCAGCCCTGCCCGGGGGGCTACGTACTACGAGCAGTACTTC.

This clonotype was counted ten times or more. The rearrangement links TRBV14 to TRBJ2-7, with a weak D call TRBD2 (5 bases). The CDR3 spans 15 residues. V was trimmed by 1 base and J by 4 bases, leaving 14 bases between them. CDR1 SGHDN and CDR2 FVKESK come from the germline V gene. The CDR3 coding sequence is TGTGCCAGCAGCCAAGTCGGCGGACTGCTTTACGAGCAGTACTTC. This gives the protein CASSQVGGLLYEQYF. Looking up the rest from reference TRBV14 and TRBJ2-7 gives the full variable domain: EAGVTQFPSHSVIEKGQTVTLRCDPISGHDNLYWYRRVMGKEIKFLLHFVKESKQDESGMPNNRFLAERTGGTYSTLKVQPAELEDSGVYFCASSQVGGLLYEQYFGPGTRLTVT.

This clonotype was seen repeatedly, ten times or more. The chain joins TRBV12-3 or TRBV12-4 to TRBJ2-7; D might be TRBD1 (5 bases). The CDR3 is made up of 14 amino acids. Between the trimmed V and J ends, which lost 5 bases and 7 bases, there was a span of 18 bases. The CDR3 region is CASSPLGRVYEQYF. In DNA, the CDR3 is TGTGCCAGCAGTCCCCTGGGCAGGGTGTATGAGCAGTACTTC.

Ten or more counts support this clonotype. The chain couples TRBV28 to TRBJ1-5; D unresolved. Per germline, CDR1 MDHEN and CDR2 SYDVKM. Deletions cut 6 bases from V and 1 base from J, with 4 bases between. The CDR3 length is 12 residues. CDR3 loop: CASSDSNQPQHF. The CDR3 nucleotides are TGTGCCAGCAGCGACAGCAATCAGCCCCAGCATTTT.